The 25 T cell receptor beta chains in this list originate from one sample, sequenced in a study of T cell repertoires in cytomegalovirus infection. TCRdb itself ran the reads through MiXCR, one entry per CDR3 protein. The data contain about 500,000 distinct CDR3 sequences, 30% to 40% of them singletons. No cognate antigen is known for these TCRs. The sample here was cultured PBMCs, taken from culture after CMV antigen stimulation. The receptors derive from a human donor in good health (CMV status not recorded). Some clones in this sample may be carry-over from other donors' samples.

The chain has TRBV6-2 or TRBV6-3 and TRBJ2-2, with TRBD2 matching over 11 bases. In germline, CDR1 is MNHEY, CDR2 SVGEGT. Unmatched junction bases numbered 8, after V lost 7 bases and J lost 4 bases. CDR3 size: 16 residues. This chain's CDR3 is CASTPLAGASTGELFF. CDR3 bases: TGTGCCAGCACCCCACTAGCGGGAGCTTCCACCGGGGAGCTGTTTTTT.

This clonotype was counted a few times. The gene calls are TRBV12-3 or TRBV12-4 and TRBJ2-1; D is ambiguous. The CDR3 has 15 residues. V lost 6 bases and J lost 5, with 17 bases in between. DNA for the CDR3: TGTGCCAGCAGGGAGCTGGGAACAGCCCACAATGAGCAGTTCTTC. Translating gives CASRELGTAHNEQFF.

This chain connects TRBV7-9 to TRBJ2-7; 7 bases align to TRBD2. Germline assignment: CDR1 SEHNR and CDR2 FQNEAQ (reference sequence). With 8 bases clipped from V and 4 bases from J, the junction kept 11 bases outside the gene matches. The CDR3 totals 14 residues. This CDR3 reads CASGSRGRAYEQYF. The CDR3 DNA follows: TGTGCCAGCGGAAGTAGAGGGAGGGCATACGAGCAGTACTTC.

The J gene is TRBJ2-3, the V gene TRBV14; D gene unclear. V lost 4 bases and J 5 bases, leaving 13 bases between the germline ends. Per germline, CDR1 SGHDN and CDR2 FVKESK. This CDR3 is built from 14 residues. CDR3 sequence reads: CASSPILGGDTQYF. The CDR3 region has the DNA TGTGCCAGCAGCCCCATCCTGGGCGGAGATACGCAGTATTTT.

This chain joins TRBV7-3 and TRBJ2-6, with D uncertain. Germline loops: CDR1 SGHTA, CDR2 FQGTGA. Between the trimmed V and J ends, which lost 7 bases and 0 bases, there was a span of 13 bases. The CDR3 extends over 16 amino acids. The CDR3 loop reads CASNQEGGSGANVLTF. The CDR3 DNA reads as TGTGCCAGCAACCAAGAAGGCGGCTCTGGGGCCAACGTCCTGACTTTC. The entire variable domain, with the rest obtained from reference TRBV7-3 and TRBJ2-6, is as follows: GAGVSQTPSNKVTEKGKYVELRCDPISGHTALYWYRQSLGQGPEFLIYFQGTGAADDSGLPNDRFFAVRPEGSVSTLKIQRTERGDSAVYLCASNQEGGSGANVLTFGAGSRLTVL.

This clonotype came up a few times. This chain joins TRBV12-3 or TRBV12-4 and TRBJ1-2; 7 bases map to TRBD1. The J segment lost 5 bases and the V segment lost 4 bases, leaving 10 bases of the junction unmatched. This CDR3 contains 15 residues. The CDR3 sequence is CASSYFAGTEYGYTF. In nucleotides, the CDR3 is TGTGCCAGCAGTTACTTTGCGGGGACAGAGTATGGCTACACCTTC.

This chain connects TRBV7-9 to TRBJ2-5; the D is unclear. The CDR3 consists of 14 residues. The V end lost 2 bases, the J end lost 2 bases, and 9 bases lay between the germline ends. CDR1 and CDR2 (germline): SEHNR, FQNEAQ (reference sequence). The CDR3 protein is CASSLMTTQETQYF. CDR3 coding DNA: TGTGCCAGCAGCTTAATGACAACACAAGAGACCCAGTACTTC.

The chain uses TRBV6-5 and TRBJ1-1; D may be TRBD1 (5 bases). Germline V gives CDR1 MNHEY, CDR2 SVGAGI. V was shortened by 2 bases and J by 0 bases, with 16 bases between the two germline ends. The CDR3 spans 17 residues. The CDR3 DNA is TGTGCCAGCAGTTACGGGGCGCGGGCCCAATTGAACACTGAAGCTTTCTTT. The encoded protein is CASSYGARAQLNTEAFF.

The chain couples TRBV7-9 to TRBJ2-2; 9 bases are a match to TRBD2. The CDR3 is 16 residues long. Germline CDR1 and CDR2: SEHNR and FQNEAQ (reference sequence). V was pared by 4 bases and J by 1 base, with 4 bases of the junction left unmatched. The CDR3 loop is CASSSGLALNTGELFF. The CDR3 DNA sequence: TGTGCCAGCAGCTCGGGACTAGCACTGAACACCGGGGAGCTGTTTTTT.

V gene TRBV6-2 or TRBV6-3 combines with J gene TRBJ1-5; a weak D match, TRBD1 (6 bases). The V and J ends lost 7 bases and 4 bases respectively, with 11 bases between them. Germline V lookup: CDR1 MNHEY, CDR2 SVGEGT. The CDR3 spans 13 residues. CDR3 sequence (DNA): TGTGCCAGCAAACGAGGGGGAAATCAGCCCCAGCATTTT. Translating gives CASKRGGNQPQHF.

This clonotype was counted a few times. The chain is built from TRBV11-1 and TRBJ2-1; the D is unclear. The CDR3 length is 14 residues. Trimming stripped 5 bases from V and 5 bases from J, with 13 bases between. Germline V gives CDR1 SGHAT, CDR2 FQDESV (reference sequence). DNA of the CDR3: TGTGCCAGCAGCATAGATAGCCCCCACAATGAGCAGTTCTTC. Its protein is CASSIDSPHNEQFF.

The rearrangement links TRBV6-2 or TRBV6-3 to TRBJ2-7; 10 positions agree with TRBD2. The CDR3 is 13 residues long. Germline trimming cut 11 bases from V and 6 bases from J; bases unmatched to any gene: 10. CDR1 is MNHEY and CDR2 is SVGEGT in the germline V gene. The CDR3 is CAGASGRGLEQYF. The CDR3 DNA sequence: TGTGCCGGAGCTAGCGGGAGAGGGCTCGAGCAGTACTTC.

The chain links TRBV11-1 to TRBJ2-7; perhaps D is TRBD1 or TRBD2 (5 bases each). V dropped 2 bases and J dropped 1 base, with 15 bases sitting between them. Germline V lookup: CDR1 SGHAT, CDR2 FQDESV (reference sequence). The CDR3 spans 16 residues. The CDR3 DNA is TGTGCCAGCAGCTTATTCTCGGGGACCATATCCTACGAGCAGTACTTC. Translation gives CASSLFSGTISYEQYF.

This rearrangement joins TRBV2 to TRBJ1-5; TRBD1 might be the D (6 bases). Trimming left V 3 bases short and J 2 bases short, with 11 bases between. In germline, CDR1 is SNHLY, CDR2 FYNNEI. The CDR3 totals 15 residues. The CDR3 region is CASSEVRGGNQPQHF. The CDR3, as DNA: TGTGCCAGCAGTGAGGTCAGGGGAGGCAATCAGCCCCAGCATTTT.

The rearrangement joins TRBV7-8 to TRBJ2-3, with D tentatively TRBD1 or TRBD2 (5 bases each). Germline CDR1 reads SGHVS; CDR2 reads FQNEAQ. CDR3 length equals 16 residues. The V and J ends lost 0 bases and 4 bases respectively, with 14 bases between them. The CDR3 nucleotides are TGTGCCAGCAGCTTAGCGCGTCTCCCGGGGCCAGATACGCAGTATTTT. This encodes CASSLARLPGPDTQYF.

The table lists this clonotype with a few counts. The chain is built from TRBV7-2 and TRBJ1-1; TRBD1 is a possible D gene (6 bases). V lost 1 base to trimming and J lost 1 base, with 19 bases between them. Germline V lookup: CDR1 SGHTA, CDR2 FQGNSA. The CDR3 runs to 18 residues. The CDR3, as DNA: TGTGCCAGCAGCTTAGTTGGGATAGCTGGGGGGGCGAACACTGAAGCTTTCTTT. This codes for CASSLVGIAGGANTEAFF. Complete variable domain (other parts from reference TRBV7-2 and TRBJ1-1): GAGVSQSPSNKVTEKGKDVELRCDPISGHTALYWYRQSLGQGLEFLIYFQGNSAPDKSGLPSDRFSAERTGGSVSTLTIQRTQQEDSAVYLCASSLVGIAGGANTEAFFGQGTRLTVV.

This clonotype was recorded many times. The V gene is TRBV7-2, the J gene TRBJ2-1; tentatively, D is TRBD1 or TRBD2 (5 bases each). Germline values: CDR1 SGHTA, CDR2 FQGNSA. This CDR3 spans 14 amino acids. The V end was cut by 0 bases, the J end by 10 bases, with 13 bases between. The CDR3: CASSLAPGSSEQFF. CDR3 in DNA: TGTGCCAGCAGCTTAGCGCCAGGGAGCTCCGAGCAGTTCTTC.

As to this clonotype: A much larger clone sits a single nucleotide away, making a read error possible. The V gene is TRBV15, the J gene TRBJ2-3; 7 bases line up with TRBD1. Trimming took 0 bases from V and 5 from J; bases not matched to a gene: 5. Germline values: CDR1 LNHNV, CDR2 YYDKDF (reference sequence). The CDR3 loop spans 15 amino acids. As DNA, the CDR3 is TGTGCCACCAGCAGAGACCGGGACAGTATAGATACGCAGTATTTT. Amino acids: CATSRDRDSIDTQYF. Variable domain in full (rest from reference TRBV15 and TRBJ2-3): DAMVIQNPRYQVTQFGKPVTLSCSQTLNHNVMYWYQQKSSQAPKLLFHYYDKDFNNEADTPDNFQSRRPNTSFCFLDIRSPGLGDTAMYLCATSRDRDSIDTQYFGPGTRLTVL.

This clonotype has only a few counts. The chain combines TRBV7-8 with TRBJ1-1, with D possibly TRBD1 on 5 matching bases. The CDR3 spans 14 residues. V was trimmed by 4 bases and J by 3 bases, leaving 12 bases between them. CDR1 and CDR2 from the germline V gene are SGHVS and FQNEAQ. CDR3 sequence reads: CASSSTAIYTEAFF. The CDR3 DNA reads TGTGCCAGCAGCTCGACAGCCATTTACACTGAAGCTTTCTTT.

The chain is built from TRBV11-2 and TRBJ1-1; 8 positions match TRBD1. CDR3 length: 16 residues. Germline values: CDR1 SGHAT, CDR2 FQNNGV. The ends lost 3 bases at V and 10 bases at J; junction bases unmatched: 16. Here the CDR3 DNA reads TGTGCCAGCAGCTTCGGGGCAGGGGGCTCTTCTTCCAGAGCTTTCTTT. Its translation is CASSFGAGGSSSRAFF.

This clonotype was counted ten times or more. The junction shows a germline mismatch at one end, possibly a read error. This chain uses TRBV7-2 with TRBJ1-3; possible D gene TRBD1, 6 bases. Germline V gives CDR1 SGHTA, CDR2 FQGNSA. The CDR3 contains 14 residues. The CDR3 loop is CASSLAGAGNTIYF. The DNA for the CDR3 is TGTGCCAGCAGTTTAGCGGGGGCAGGAAACACCATATATTTT.

The table lists this clonotype with many counts. J is TRBJ2-7 and V is TRBV4-3; the match to TRBD2 covers 14 bases. This CDR3 spans 21 amino acids. The ends lost 2 bases at V and 2 bases at J; junction bases unmatched: 17. Germline CDR1 LGHNA, CDR2 YSLEER. As DNA, the CDR3 is TGCGCCAGCAGCCAACCGACTAGCGGGAGGGCCTTCCGGCCGGAGCCCTACGAGCAGTACGTC. It is translated as CASSQPTSGRAFRPEPYEQYV.

This clonotype was seen a handful of times. The chain carries TRBV6-2 or TRBV6-3 and TRBJ2-1, with D perhaps matching TRBD1 (6 bases). The germline V gene encodes CDR1 MNHEY and CDR2 SVGEGT. CDR3 size: 17 residues. Trimming stripped 8 bases from V and 0 bases from J, with 20 bases between. CDR3 nucleotide sequence: TGTGCCAGCCCTGGGGTGAACAGGGCCCCCTCCTACAATGAGCAGTTCTTC. As protein: CASPGVNRAPSYNEQFF.

This clonotype was counted between two and nine times. The V call is TRBV19, the J call TRBJ2-2; D is tentatively TRBD1 or TRBD2 (5 bases each). The CDR3 length is 15 residues. V lost 6 bases and J lost 4, with 15 bases in between. Per germline, CDR1 LNHDA and CDR2 SQIVND (reference sequence). CDR3 nucleotides: TGTGCCAGTAGAGTCGGGGCGCCGATCACCGGGGAGCTGTTTTTT. Its translation is CASRVGAPITGELFF.

This rearrangement joins TRBV5-4 to TRBJ2-1; 8 bases match TRBD2. J was trimmed by 0 bases and V by 5 bases; bases with no gene match: 10. Germline V gives CDR1 SGHNT, CDR2 YYREEE (reference sequence). The CDR3 has 17 residues. Here the CDR3 reads CASSGGRAGDSYNEQFF. CDR3 nucleotides: TGTGCCAGCAGTGGAGGTCGAGCGGGGGACTCCTACAATGAGCAGTTCTTC.